These T cell receptor beta chains were read from a single sample in a study of T cells in Graves' hyperthyroidism and ophthalmopathy. Using its own MiXCR run on the multiplex PCR reads, TCRdb lists one record per CDR3 protein. The table has around 520,000 distinct CDR3 sequences, about 15% seen once; the top ten hold 15% to 20%. The sample consisted of blood. These receptors were taken from a woman between 18 and 30 years old with Graves' hyperthyroidism. Each CDR3 is given with its conserved first and last residue. A D gene is named only where the DNA matches it firmly. Rows give clone size only sometimes, using once, few, many, or a class for an expanded clone.

J,size,V,D,length,DNA,CDR3
TRBJ2-7,many,TRBV10-3,TRBD2,18,TGTGCCATCGCCGGCTTCAGGACTAGCGGGAGTGTTTCCTACGAGCAGTACTTC,CAIAGFRTSGSVSYEQYF
TRBJ1-1,NA,TRBV7-3,TRBD1,18,TGTGCCAGCAGCTCGAATAAATTAGGACAGGTCGGGAACACTGAAGCTTTCTTT,CASSSNKLGQVGNTEAFF
TRBJ2-2,NA,TRBV7-2,TRBD2,17,TGTGCCAGCAGCTTAGACGCTAGCGGTCATAGGTCCGGGGAGCCGTTTTTT,CASSLDASGHRSGEPFF
TRBJ2-1,many,TRBV7-9,TRBD1,15,TGTGCCAGCAGCTTAGCCCAGGGGGCCAACAATGAGCAGTTCTTC,CASSLAQGANNEQFF
TRBJ2-2,NA,TRBV14,NA,16,TGTGCCAGCAGCCAAGTCCGTCAGGGGAAGGCCGGGGAGCTGTTTTTT,CASSQVRQGKAGELFF
TRBJ2-2,few,TRBV30,TRBD2,17,TGTGCCTGGAGTCTTAGAGGGCTAGCGGAGAACACCGGGGAGCTGTTTTTT,CAWSLRGLAENTGELFF
TRBJ2-3,few,TRBV4-1,TRBD1,16,TGCGCCAGCAGCCAAAATGGCGGGACAGGGGCAGATACGCAGTATTTT,CASSQNGGTGADTQYF
TRBJ2-3,NA,TRBV12-3/TRBV12-4,TRBD2,15,TGTGCCAGCAGGGCCCGACTAGCGGGAGAAGTTACGCAGTATTTT,CASRARLAGEVTQYF
TRBJ1-1,many,TRBV9,NA,13,TGTGCCAGCAGCGCTCTATCGAGCACTGAAGCTTTCTTT,CASSALSSTEAFF
TRBJ1-5,many,TRBV11-2,NA,13,TGTGCCAGCAGGCGGGGGTACAATCAGCCCCAGCATTTT,CASRRGYNQPQHF
TRBJ2-1,many,TRBV20-1,TRBD2,15,TGCAGTGCTCGACGGACTAGCGGGAGGTTGCATGAGCAGTTCTTC,CSARRTSGRLHEQFF
TRBJ2-3,many,TRBV2,TRBD2,15,TGTGCCAGCAGTTATAGCGGGAGCGCCGCGGATACGCAGTATTTT,CASSYSGSAADTQYF
TRBJ2-3,few,TRBV24-1,NA,16,TGTGCCACCAGTGATTTCTACGGCGCGAGCACAGATACGCAGTATTTT,CATSDFYGASTDTQYF
TRBJ2-7,many,TRBV28,TRBD2,15,TGTGCCAGCAGTTTATCTAGCGGGATCATCTACGAGCAGTACTTC,CASSLSSGIIYEQYF
TRBJ2-5,many,TRBV19,TRBD2,16,TGTGCCAGTAGTATCGCCTCGGGGGGGAGCGGAGAGACCCAGTACTTC,CASSIASGGSGETQYF
TRBJ2-5,NA,TRBV20-1,TRBD2,15,TGCAGTGCTAGAGATTATCCGGGGGGGAGTGGGACCCAGTACTTC,CSARDYPGGSGTQYF
TRBJ2-6,few,TRBV18,NA,16,TGTGCCAGCTCACCGCGGACGAGCTCTGGGGCCAACGTCCTGACTTTC,CASSPRTSSGANVLTF
TRBJ1-2,few,TRBV5-4,NA,13,TGTGCCAGCAGCCGACAGGAGGGGTATGGCTACACCTTC,CASSRQEGYGYTF
TRBJ2-7,many,TRBV2,TRBD1,14,TGTGCCAGCAATGGCAGGGGGCCCTCCTACGAGCAGTACTTC,CASNGRGPSYEQYF
TRBJ2-7,many,TRBV12-3/TRBV12-4,TRBD2,15,TGTGCCAGCAGTTCTGAGGGACTAGCGGAAAACGAGCAGTACTTC,CASSSEGLAENEQYF
TRBJ2-1,few,TRBV6-1,NA,15,TGTGCCAGCAGCCTCGGGGGAGTCCTCTACAATGAGCAGTTCTTC,CASSLGGVLYNEQFF
TRBJ2-1,many,TRBV6-2/TRBV6-3,NA,15,TGTGCCAGCAGTCAGACCCGACGGGCCTACAATGAGCAGTTCTTC,CASSQTRRAYNEQFF
TRBJ2-7,NA,TRBV10-3,NA,13,TGTGCCACCCAGGGAGAGGGACCCTCCGAGCAGTACTTC,CATQGEGPSEQYF
TRBJ2-5,many,TRBV18,NA,12,TGTGCCAGCAGCCCAACGGAGGAGACCCAGTACTTC,CASSPTEETQYF
TRBJ2-4,NA,TRBV20-1,NA,15,TGCAGTGCCCCTCTAGGGGGACTAGCCAAAAACATTCAGTACTTC,CSAPLGGLAKNIQYF
TRBJ2-7,NA,TRBV20-1,TRBD2,14,TGCAGTGCTAGAGGAATCCTAGCGGGACACGAGCAGTACTTC,CSARGILAGHEQYF
TRBJ2-2,many,TRBV30,TRBD2,14,TGTGCCTGGATCCTGGGGGGGGACACCGGGGAGCTGTTTTTT,CAWILGGDTGELFF
TRBJ2-1,many,TRBV5-1,NA,13,TGCGCCAGCAGCTTGGCCTGGGGCAATGAGCAGTTCTTC,CASSLAWGNEQFF
TRBJ2-3,many,TRBV10-3,NA,16,TGTGCCATCAGTGAGTTGAGGGGGGCGTCTGGGAATACGCAGTATTTT,CAISELRGASGNTQYF